The clone carrying this T cell receptor (beta chain) turned up a few times. Antigen unknown. There are 15 residues in the CDR3. Germline loops: CDR1 MNHEY, CDR2 SVGEGT. Trimming cost V 2 bases and J 5 bases, with 16 bases left between them. The time point is: persistent/refractory GD, antithyroid drugs over 5 years with positive TRAb. TCR sequences were obtained from RNA taken from PBMCs. From each patient, 8 to 10 milliliters of peripheral blood was drawn and collected into an EDTA anticoagulant tube. The data were obtained in a study of regulatory T cells in long-lasting Graves disease. Study observations and caveats: TRBV28, TRBJ1-2 and TRBJ2-5 were favored in persistent disease. Thyroid tissue was not studied; only peripheral blood was.

Relying on iRepertoire HTBI primers and Arm-PCR of CDR3 regions, the team built TCR beta libraries. TCRdb used MiXCR to reprocess the multiplex PCR reads, holding one entry per CDR3 protein. Of 400,000 to 500,000 distinct CDR3 sequences listed, 20% to 25% are singletons. The sequence was collected from a female donor with Graves disease. This chain uses TRBV6-2 or TRBV6-3 with TRBJ2-7; D unresolved. The material was peripheral blood mononuclear cells (PBMCs), obtained when the disease was refractory, from a patient treated with antithyroid drugs. CDR3 nucleotide sequence: TGTGCCAGCAGTTACGGCCGACAAACAAGGAACGAGCAGTACTTC. This translates into CASSYGRQTRNEQYF.